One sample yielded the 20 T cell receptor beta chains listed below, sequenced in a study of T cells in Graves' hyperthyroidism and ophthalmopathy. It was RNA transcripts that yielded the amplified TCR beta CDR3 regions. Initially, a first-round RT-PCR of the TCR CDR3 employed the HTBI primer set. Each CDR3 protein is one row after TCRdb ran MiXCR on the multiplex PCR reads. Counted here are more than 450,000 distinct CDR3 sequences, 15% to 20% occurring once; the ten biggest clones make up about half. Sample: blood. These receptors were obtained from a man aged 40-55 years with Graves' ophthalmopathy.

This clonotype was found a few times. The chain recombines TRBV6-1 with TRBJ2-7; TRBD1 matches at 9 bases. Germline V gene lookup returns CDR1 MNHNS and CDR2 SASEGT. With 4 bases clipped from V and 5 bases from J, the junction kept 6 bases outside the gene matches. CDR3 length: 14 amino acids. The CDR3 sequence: CASSVPTGGDEQYF. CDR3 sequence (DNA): TGTGCCAGCAGTGTCCCGACAGGGGGGGACGAGCAGTACTTC.

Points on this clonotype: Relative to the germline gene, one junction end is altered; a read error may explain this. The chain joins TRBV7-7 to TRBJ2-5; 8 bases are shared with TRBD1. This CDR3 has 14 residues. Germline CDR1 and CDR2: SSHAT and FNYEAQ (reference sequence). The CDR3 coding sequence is TGTGCTAGCAGCCCAGGGGGCTTATCAGAGACCCAGTACTTC. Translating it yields CASSPGGLSETQYF. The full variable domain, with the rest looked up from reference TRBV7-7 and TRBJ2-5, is GAGVSQSPRYKVTKRGQDVTLRCDPISSHATLYWYQQALGQGPEFLTYFNYEAQPDKSGLPSDRFSAERPEGSISTLTIQRTEQRDSAMYRCASSPGGLSETQYFGPGTRLLVL.

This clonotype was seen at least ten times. The CDR3: CASSLETGNTIYF. The CDR3 DNA reads as TGTGCCAGCAGCTTAGAGACTGGAAACACCATATATTTT. The chain employs TRBV11-2 and TRBJ1-3; D is unclear. V lost 0 bases, J lost 2 bases, and 2 bases lay in between. The CDR3 loop spans 13 amino acids. Germline values: CDR1 SGHAT, CDR2 FQNNGV.

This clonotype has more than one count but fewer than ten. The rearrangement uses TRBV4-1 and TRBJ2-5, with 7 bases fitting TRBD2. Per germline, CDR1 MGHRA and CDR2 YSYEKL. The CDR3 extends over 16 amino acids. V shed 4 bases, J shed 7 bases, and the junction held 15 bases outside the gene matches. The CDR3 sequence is CASSPLQRGGISTQYF. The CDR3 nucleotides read TGCGCCAGCAGCCCTTTACAGCGGGGAGGCATTTCGACCCAGTACTTC.

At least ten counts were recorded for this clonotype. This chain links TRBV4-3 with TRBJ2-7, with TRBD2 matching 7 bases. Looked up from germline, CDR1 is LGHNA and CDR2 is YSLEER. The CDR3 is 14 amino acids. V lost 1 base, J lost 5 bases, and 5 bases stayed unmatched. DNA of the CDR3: TGCGCCAGCAGCCAAGGCGGGAGCGGGAACGAGCAGTACTTC. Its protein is CASSQGGSGNEQYF.

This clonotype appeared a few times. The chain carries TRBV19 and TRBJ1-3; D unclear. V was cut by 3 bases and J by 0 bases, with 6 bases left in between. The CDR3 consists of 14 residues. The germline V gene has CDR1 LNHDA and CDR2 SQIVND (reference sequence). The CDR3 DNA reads TGTGCCAGTAGTATTGGAGTCTCTGGAAACACCATATATTTT. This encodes CASSIGVSGNTIYF.

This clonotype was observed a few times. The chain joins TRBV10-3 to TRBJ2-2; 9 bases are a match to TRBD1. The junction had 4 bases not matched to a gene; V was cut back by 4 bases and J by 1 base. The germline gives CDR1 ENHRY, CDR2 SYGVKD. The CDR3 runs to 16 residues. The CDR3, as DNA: TGTGCCATCAGTGTGACAGGGGGTGTGAACACCGGGGAGCTGTTTTTT. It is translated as CAISVTGGVNTGELFF.

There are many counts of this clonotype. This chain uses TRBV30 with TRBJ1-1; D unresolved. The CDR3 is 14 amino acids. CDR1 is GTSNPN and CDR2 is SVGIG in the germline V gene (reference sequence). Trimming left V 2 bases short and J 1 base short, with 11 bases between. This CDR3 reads CAWSFWGTNTEAFF. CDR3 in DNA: TGTGCCTGGAGTTTCTGGGGTACGAACACTGAAGCTTTCTTT.

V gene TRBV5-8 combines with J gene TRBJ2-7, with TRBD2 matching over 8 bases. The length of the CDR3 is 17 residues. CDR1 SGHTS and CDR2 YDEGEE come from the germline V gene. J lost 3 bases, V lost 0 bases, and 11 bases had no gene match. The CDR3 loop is CASSLAGTAGGNYEQYF. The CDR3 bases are TGTGCCAGCAGCTTGGCTGGGACGGCGGGAGGAAACTACGAGCAGTACTTC.

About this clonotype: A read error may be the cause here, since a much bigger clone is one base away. CDR3 residues: CASSPRTGGKFAEAFF. The DNA for the CDR3 is TGTGCCAGCAGTCCAAGGACAGGGGGCAAGTTCGCTGAAGCTTTCTTT. The rearrangement joins TRBV12-3 or TRBV12-4 to TRBJ1-1, with TRBD1 matching over 11 bases. The CDR3 runs to 16 residues. Losses at the gene ends were 5 bases for V and 6 bases for J; bases not matched to a gene: 11.

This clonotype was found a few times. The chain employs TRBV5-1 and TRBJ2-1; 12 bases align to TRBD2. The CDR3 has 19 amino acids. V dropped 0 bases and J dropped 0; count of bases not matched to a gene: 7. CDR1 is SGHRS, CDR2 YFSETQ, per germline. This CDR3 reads CASSLAGTSGPSSYNEQFF. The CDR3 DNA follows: TGCGCCAGCAGCTTGGCCGGGACTAGCGGGCCGAGCTCCTACAATGAGCAGTTCTTC.

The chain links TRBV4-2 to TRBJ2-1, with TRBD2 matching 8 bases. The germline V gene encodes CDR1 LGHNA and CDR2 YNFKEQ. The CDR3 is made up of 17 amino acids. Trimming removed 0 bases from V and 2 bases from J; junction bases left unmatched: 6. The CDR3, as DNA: TGTGCCAGCAGCCAAGATGCCCCGGGGGGGGCCTACAATGAGCAGTTCTTC. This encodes CASSQDAPGGAYNEQFF.

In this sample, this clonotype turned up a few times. The CDR3 loop is CASSLRVWDEQYF. CDR3 sequence (DNA): TGTGCCAGCAGTTTACGGGTATGGGACGAGCAGTACTTC. The genes are TRBV6-1 and TRBJ2-7; D is undetermined. With 5 bases removed from V and 5 bases from J, the gap between germline ends came to 13 bases. CDR1 and CDR2 (germline): MNHNS, SASEGT. The CDR3 contains 13 residues.

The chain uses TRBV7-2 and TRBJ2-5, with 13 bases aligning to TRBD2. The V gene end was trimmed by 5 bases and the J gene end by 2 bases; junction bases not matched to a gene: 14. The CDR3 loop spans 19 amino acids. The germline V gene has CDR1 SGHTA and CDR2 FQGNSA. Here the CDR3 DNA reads TGTGCCAGCAGCCTCCCAGGGACTAGCGGGATCGGTAGGCAAGAGACCCAGTACTTC. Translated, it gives CASSLPGTSGIGRQETQYF. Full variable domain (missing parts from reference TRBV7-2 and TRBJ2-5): GAGVSQSPSNKVTEKGKDVELRCDPISGHTALYWYRQSLGQGLEFLIYFQGNSAPDKSGLPSDRFSAERTGGSVSTLTIQRTQQEDSAVYLCASSLPGTSGIGRQETQYFGPGTRLLVL.

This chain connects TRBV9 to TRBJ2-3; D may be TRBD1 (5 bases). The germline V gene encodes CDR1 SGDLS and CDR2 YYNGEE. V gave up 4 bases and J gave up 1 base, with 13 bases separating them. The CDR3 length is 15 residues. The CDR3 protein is CASSPTDVGTDTQYF. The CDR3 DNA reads TGTGCCAGCAGCCCGACAGACGTAGGCACAGATACGCAGTATTTT.

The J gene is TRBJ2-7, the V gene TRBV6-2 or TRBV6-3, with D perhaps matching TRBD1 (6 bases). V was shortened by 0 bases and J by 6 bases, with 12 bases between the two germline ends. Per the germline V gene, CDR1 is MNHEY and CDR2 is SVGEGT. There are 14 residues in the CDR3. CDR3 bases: TGTGCCAGCAGTTACTCGGGGGCGCCGGGCGAGCAGTACTTC. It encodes CASSYSGAPGEQYF.

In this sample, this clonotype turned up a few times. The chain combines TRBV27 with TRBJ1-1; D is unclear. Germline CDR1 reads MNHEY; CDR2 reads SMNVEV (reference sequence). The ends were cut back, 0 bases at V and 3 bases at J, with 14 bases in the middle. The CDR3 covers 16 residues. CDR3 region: CASSLSGAQRDTEAFF. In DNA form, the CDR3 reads TGTGCCAGCAGTTTATCGGGTGCGCAGAGGGACACTGAAGCTTTCTTT.

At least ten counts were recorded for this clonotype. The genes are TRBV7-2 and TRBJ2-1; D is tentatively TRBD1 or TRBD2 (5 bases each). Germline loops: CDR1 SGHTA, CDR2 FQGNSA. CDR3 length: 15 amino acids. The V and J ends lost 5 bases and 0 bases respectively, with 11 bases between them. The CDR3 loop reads CASSEVGGSYNEQFF. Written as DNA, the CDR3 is TGTGCCAGCAGCGAAGTTGGGGGCTCCTACAATGAGCAGTTCTTC.

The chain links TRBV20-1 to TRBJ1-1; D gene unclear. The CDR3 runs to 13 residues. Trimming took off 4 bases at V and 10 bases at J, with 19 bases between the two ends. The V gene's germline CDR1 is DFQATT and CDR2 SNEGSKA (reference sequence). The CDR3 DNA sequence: TGCAGTGCTATCCCCGGATCCACGGAGTTAGCTTTCTTT. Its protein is CSAIPGSTELAFF.

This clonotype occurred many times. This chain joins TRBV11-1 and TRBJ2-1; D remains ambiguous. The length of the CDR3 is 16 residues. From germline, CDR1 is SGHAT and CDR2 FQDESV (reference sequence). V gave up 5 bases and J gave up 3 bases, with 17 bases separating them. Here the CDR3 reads CASSPRMRRNYNEQFF. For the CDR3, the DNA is TGTGCCAGCAGCCCTAGGATGCGACGTAACTACAATGAGCAGTTCTTC.